The sequence of this TCR beta chain was determined in a study of neurological immune-mediated disorders. TCRdb re-called the 5' RACE reads through MiXCR, storing one row per CDR3 protein. The data hold 100,000 or so distinct CDR3 sequences, with roughly 13% observed a single time. Many counts were recorded for this clonotype. CDR3 length: 13 amino acids. V lost 3 bases and J 8 bases, leaving 11 bases between the germline ends. Per germline, CDR1 SEHNR and CDR2 FQNEAQ (reference sequence). Time point in this sample: longitudinal time-point 2. The sample taken for sequencing was PBMCs. The origin of this receptor is a female donor with HTLV-1-associated myelopathy (HAM/TSP). The V gene is TRBV7-9, the J gene TRBJ2-1; D call uncertain. The CDR3 DNA reads TGTGCCAGCAGCTTCGAAGTAGCTGATGAGCAGTTCTTC. Translation gives CASSFEVADEQFF.